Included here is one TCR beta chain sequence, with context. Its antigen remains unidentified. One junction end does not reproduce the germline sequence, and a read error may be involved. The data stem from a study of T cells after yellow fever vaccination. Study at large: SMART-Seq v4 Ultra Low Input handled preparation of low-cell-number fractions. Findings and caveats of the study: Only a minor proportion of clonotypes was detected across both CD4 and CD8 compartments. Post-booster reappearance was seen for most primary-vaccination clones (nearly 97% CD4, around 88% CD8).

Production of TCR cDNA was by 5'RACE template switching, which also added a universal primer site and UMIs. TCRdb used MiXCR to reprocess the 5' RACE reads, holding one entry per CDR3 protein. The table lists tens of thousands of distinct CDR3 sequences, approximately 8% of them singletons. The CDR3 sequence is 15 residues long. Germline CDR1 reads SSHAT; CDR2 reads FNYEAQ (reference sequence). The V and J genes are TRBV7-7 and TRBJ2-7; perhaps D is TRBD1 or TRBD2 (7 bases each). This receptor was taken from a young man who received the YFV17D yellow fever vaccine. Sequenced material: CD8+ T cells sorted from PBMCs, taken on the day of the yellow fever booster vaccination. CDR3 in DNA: TGTGCTAGCAGCACAGGGGTACCTAGCGGCTACGAGCAGTACTTC. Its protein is CASSTGVPSGYEQYF.